This T cell receptor beta chain was recovered during a study of T cells in Graves' hyperthyroidism and ophthalmopathy (dated by TCRdb to the late 2010s). Describing the broader study: Peripheral blood was collected at initial diagnosis, before any treatment. To identify distinguishing TCR V-J signatures, a discovery cohort of around 98 patients was used, comprising 43 with Graves' ophthalmopathy and under 60 with stable Graves' hyperthyroidism. An independent validation cohort of 18 to 20 hyperthyroidism patients and about 16 patients who later progressed to ophthalmopathy tested prospective prediction of ophthalmopathy. For training and testing, the roughly 93 patients in the discovery cohort were randomly divided in a 7:3 ratio. Thyroid tissue and blood T-cell repertoires from several Graves' hyperthyroidism patients were also compared in the study. Following sampling, methimazole starting at 30 mg daily was given to hyperthyroidism patients, and high-dose intravenous methylprednisolone was given to ophthalmopathy patients. The paper reports TCR Vbeta CDR3 sequencing of over 130 peripheral blood samples: 40 to 45 ophthalmopathy, under 80 hyperthyroidism and 17 progressor patients. General study outcomes and caveats: In cross-validation, a model built on a 13 V-J signature told ophthalmopathy apart from stable hyperthyroidism with 87.88% sensitivity and about 81% specificity, and in testing the same model reached 80%/75%. In validation, the model predicted progression to ophthalmopathy a median of approximately 6.6 months before onset, with over 55% sensitivity and 72.22% specificity. Sample size was not statistically predetermined, and investigators were not blinded to group allocation. Most expanded thyroid clonotypes (frequency above 0.001) were also detected in blood, suggesting blood repertoires may reflect thyroid immune responses.

A patient counted as having stable Graves' hyperthyroidism if no progression to ophthalmopathy occurred over 18 months of follow-up. Hyperthyroidism patients were newly diagnosed, with disease duration under 2 months, and aged 18 to 65 years. Patients with uncontrolled infections, other autoimmune diseases, pregnancy or lactation were excluded. Diagnoses were established on the basis of clinical symptoms, serum thyroxine and TRAb, thyroid ultrasound, and orbital computed tomography. Ficoll-Paque density gradient centrifugation was used to isolate PBMCs from around 10 ml of fresh peripheral blood. Trizol reagent was used to extract total RNA, and RNA quality was then checked on an Agilent 2100 Bioanalyzer. Ends trimmed: V by 0 bases, J by 5 bases; bases unmatched to a gene: 5. CDR1 and CDR2, per the germline V gene (reference sequence), are MNHNY and SVGAGI. Taken from cysteine to phenylalanine, the CDR3 has 16 residues. Just CDR3 DNA is preserved here, 48 bases in frame from base 1.

Amplification of TCR beta CDR3 regions was carried out from RNA transcripts. For the first round of RT-PCR on the TCR CDR3, the HTBI primer set was used together with the Qiagen OneStep RT-PCR kit. Libraries were constructed in a second round of multiplex PCR, after which size selection and purification were carried out. The libraries were sequenced on an Illumina HiSeq2000 using paired-end 100 bp reads. As for how the authors treated the data: SOAPnuke was used to process the raw data, removing reads that contained adapters or uncalled bases, had a mean Phred below 15, or lacked an exact match to the constant primer or identifier. High-quality paired reads were merged using COPE v1.2.5, and each unique nucleotide sequence was defined as a clonotype. Clonotypes were aligned to IMGT TRBV, TRBD and TRBJ reference segments using MiTCR v1.1. Analysis was restricted to V-J combinations with a frequency above 0.0001, which covered about 99% of repertoires. The TCS score was defined as the ratio of F50 (clonal expansion) to E x V (chaos), calculated using BLOSUM62-based TCRdist between CDR3 peptides within each V-J. Welch's t-statistics and random forest reduced 500 to 650 V-J features to 13, which were used in a naive Bayes classifier (R e1071). TCRdb's own reprocessing of the public reads used fastp at Q25 and MiXCR and kept productive beta chains. Entries are consolidated by CDR3 protein sequence, retaining the most common genes and DNA. The V and J calls and clone size come from TCRdb's table, not from the authors' own analysis. This sample is represented by 500,000 to 750,000 distinct CDR3 sequences; approximately 15% of them were singletons. Together, the top ten hold under 8% of the sample.

This clonotype was counted many times. No antigen is known for it. No quality values exist for individual bases; no much larger clone is one base distant. The chain couples TRBV6-6 to TRBJ2-3; 10 bases in the middle match TRBD1. Sequences were obtained from blood. This TCR was recovered from a woman in her 30s with Graves' hyperthyroidism. The sequenced DNA is TGTGCCAGCAGTTACTCTCCCGGGACAGGGGTAGATACGCAGTATTTT. Protein translation: CASSYSPGTGVDTQYF.